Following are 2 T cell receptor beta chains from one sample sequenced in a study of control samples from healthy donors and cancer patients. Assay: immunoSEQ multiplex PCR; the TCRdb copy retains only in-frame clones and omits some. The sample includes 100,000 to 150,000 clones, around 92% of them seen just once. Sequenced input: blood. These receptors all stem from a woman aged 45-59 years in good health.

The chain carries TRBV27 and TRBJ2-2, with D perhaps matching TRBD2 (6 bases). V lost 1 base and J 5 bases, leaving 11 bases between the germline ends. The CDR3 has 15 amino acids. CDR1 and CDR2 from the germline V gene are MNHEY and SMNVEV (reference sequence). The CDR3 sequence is CASSLFLASTGELFF. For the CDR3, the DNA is TGTGCCAGCAGTTTATTTCTAGCGTCGACCGGGGAGCTGTTTTTT.

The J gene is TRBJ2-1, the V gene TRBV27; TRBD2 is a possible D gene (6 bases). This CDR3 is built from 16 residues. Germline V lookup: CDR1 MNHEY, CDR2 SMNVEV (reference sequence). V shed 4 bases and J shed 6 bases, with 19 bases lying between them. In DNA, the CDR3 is TGTGCCAGCAGTTCCCGGGACCCCCAAGCGGGCAATGAGCAGTTCTTC. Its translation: CASSSRDPQAGNEQFF.